The source of this T cell receptor (beta chain) is a study of T cell repertoires in cytomegalovirus infection. Looking at the study overall: TCR beta signatures that were public indicated CMV infection and matching HLA type.

TCRdb fed the reads into MiXCR, producing one record per CDR3 protein. The data hold hundreds of thousands of distinct CDR3 sequences, with more than 40% observed a single time. V lost 1 base, J lost 1 base, and 10 bases stayed unmatched. Looked up from germline, CDR1 is MNHNY and CDR2 is SVGAGI (reference sequence). The CDR3 length is 19 residues. To note about this clonotype: Its matching antigen is unknown.

The V and J genes are TRBV6-6 and TRBJ2-5; 12 bases are a match to TRBD2. This receptor was obtained from a human donor in good health (CMV status not recorded). Some clones in this sample may be carry-over from other donors' samples. This specimen consisted of cultured PBMCs, obtained from culture after CMV antigen stimulation. The CDR3: CASSYYRLAGEVTQETQYF. In nucleotides, the CDR3 is TGTGCCAGCAGTTACTACCGACTAGCGGGAGAAGTGACCCAAGAGACCCAGTACTTC.